A single sample is the source of the 22 T cell receptor beta chains below, sequenced in a study of blood T cell repertoires in COVID-19. Profiling relied on immunoSEQ multiplex PCR, and the TCRdb table lists in-frame clones only, not all of them. The table lists 180,000 or so clones, roughly 80% of them singletons. Sequencing used PBMCs or T cells enriched from blood (not recorded which). These receptors were taken from a man aged 40-55 years who had recovered from COVID-19.

This clone was recorded once. The chain employs TRBV5-8 and TRBJ2-7; 8 bases align to TRBD2. The junction had 6 bases not matched to a gene; V was cut back by 4 bases and J by 0 bases. Germline loops: CDR1 SGHTS, CDR2 YDEGEE. There are 15 residues in the CDR3. CDR3 DNA: TGTGCCAGCAGCCTTGGGCGGGGGGCCTCCTACGAGCAGTACTTC. Translation: CASSLGRGASYEQYF.

CDR3 protein: CASSEDALKRAFF. The CDR3 DNA reads TGTGCCAGCAGTGAAGACGCTCTAAAAAGAGCTTTCTTT. The chain recombines TRBV6-1 with TRBJ1-1, with D unresolved. V lost 1 base and J 10 bases, leaving 13 bases between the germline ends. The CDR3 spans 13 residues. The germline V gene has CDR1 MNHNS and CDR2 SASEGT.

The J gene is TRBJ1-3, the V gene TRBV6-5; 7 nucleotides agree with TRBD1. This CDR3 has 14 residues. Per germline, CDR1 MNHEY and CDR2 SVGAGI. V shed 5 bases and J 2 bases; nucleotides not matched to a gene: 3. This CDR3 is CASSRTGAGNTIYF. CDR3 nucleotides: TGTGCCAGCAGTCGTACAGGGGCTGGAAACACCATATATTTT.

J is TRBJ1-6 and V is TRBV5-6; D possibly corresponds to TRBD1 (5 bases). The CDR3 has 15 amino acids. V lost 1 base and J 6 bases, leaving 11 bases between the germline ends. Germline CDR1 and CDR2: SGHDT and YYEEEE. This CDR3 is CASSLTGGFNSPLHF. DNA of the CDR3: TGTGCCAGCAGCTTGACCGGGGGATTTAATTCACCCCTCCACTTT.

The J gene is TRBJ2-2, the V gene TRBV5-6, with D perhaps matching TRBD1 (5 bases). Trimming pared 4 bases from V and 4 bases from J, leaving 17 bases between. This CDR3 has 16 amino acids. In germline, CDR1 is SGHDT, CDR2 YYEEEE. The CDR3 region has the DNA TGTGCCAGCAGCCCCGATAGGACAAGCGTCACCGGGGAGCTGTTTTTT. Translating it yields CASSPDRTSVTGELFF.

CDR3 loop: CATSAGARTEAFF. The CDR3 DNA reads as TGTGCCACCAGTGCAGGGGCGCGGACTGAAGCTTTCTTT. The J gene is TRBJ1-1, the V gene TRBV24-1; TRBD1 is a possible D gene (6 bases). Germline values: CDR1 KGHDR, CDR2 SFDVKD. The CDR3 totals 13 residues. The V end was cut by 5 bases, the J end by 5 bases, with 11 bases between.

This clone was seen once. The CDR3 is CASTKDSYNEQFF. As DNA, the CDR3 is TGTGCCAGCACCAAGGACAGTTACAATGAGCAGTTCTTC. The V call is TRBV6-5, the J call TRBJ2-1; TRBD1 is a possible D gene (6 bases). Germline V gives CDR1 MNHEY, CDR2 SVGAGI. The CDR3 runs to 13 residues. V shed 7 bases and J shed 4 bases, with 11 bases lying between them.

V gene TRBV5-6 combines with J gene TRBJ1-3, with D possibly TRBD1 on 5 matching bases. This CDR3 region has 18 residues. V gave up 0 bases and J gave up 0 bases, with 16 bases separating them. Per germline, CDR1 SGHDT and CDR2 YYEEEE. CDR3 sequence (DNA): TGTGCCAGCAGCTTGGCCCAACAGGTAGCATTCTCTGGAAACACCATATATTTT. As protein: CASSLAQQVAFSGNTIYF.

V is TRBV7-2 and J is TRBJ2-5, with a weak D call TRBD2 (6 bases). Germline V gene lookup returns CDR1 SGHTA and CDR2 FQGNSA. The CDR3 runs 13 residues. V was cut by 3 bases and J by 4 bases, with 9 bases left in between. For the CDR3, the DNA is TGTGCCAGCAGCTTGACTAGAGGAGAGACCCAGTACTTC. This encodes CASSLTRGETQYF.

This clone is a singleton in its sample. The chain recombines TRBV10-3 with TRBJ1-1, with a weak D call TRBD1 (6 bases). CDR1 is ENHRY and CDR2 is SYGVKD in the germline V gene. Deletions cut 10 bases from V and 0 bases from J, with 15 bases between. This CDR3 region has 14 residues. CDR3 nucleotide sequence: TGTGCCACCCACAGGGAGGGGGTGAACACTGAAGCTTTCTTT. It encodes CATHREGVNTEAFF.

The chain combines TRBV30 with TRBJ2-7, with 7 bases matching TRBD2. The CDR3 has 14 residues. Germline assignment: CDR1 GTSNPN and CDR2 SVGIG (reference sequence). After removal of 5 bases from V and 4 bases from J, the junction contained 11 bases not matched to a gene. The CDR3 reads CAWGGGTEGYEQYF. In DNA, the CDR3 is TGTGCCTGGGGGGGAGGGACTGAGGGGTACGAGCAGTACTTC.

The chain combines TRBV5-6 with TRBJ2-3; tentatively, D is TRBD2 (5 bases). Germline assignment: CDR1 SGHDT and CDR2 YYEEEE. This CDR3 is 17 amino acids long. Trimming stripped 2 bases from V and 0 bases from J, with 16 bases between. CDR3: CASSLRLTGISTDTQYF. CDR3 nucleotide sequence: TGTGCCAGCAGCTTAAGGTTGACGGGGATAAGCACAGATACGCAGTATTTT.

This clone occurred a few times. This sequence joins TRBV5-1 and TRBJ1-3, with TRBD1 identical over 7 bases. The J segment lost 0 bases and the V segment lost 4 bases, leaving 4 bases of the junction unmatched. Germline CDR1 SGHRS, CDR2 YFSETQ. The CDR3 is 15 amino acids. For the CDR3, the DNA is TGCGCCAGCAGCGAGACAGGGAACTCTGGAAACACCATATATTTT. As protein: CASSETGNSGNTIYF.

The rearrangement links TRBV11-2 to TRBJ2-7; tentative D call: TRBD1 (6 bases). Deletions cut 2 bases from V and 1 base from J, with 9 bases between. This CDR3 has 14 residues. Germline V gene data show CDR1 as SGHAT and CDR2 as FQNNGV. The CDR3 nucleotides read TGTGCCAGCAGCTTACATGGACAGTCCTACGAGCAGTACTTC. Its protein is CASSLHGQSYEQYF.

The rearrangement joins TRBV28 to TRBJ1-2, with 10 bases lining up with TRBD1. Trimming removed 5 bases from V and 4 bases from J; junction bases left unmatched: 19. The CDR3 loop spans 19 amino acids. Germline lookup yields CDR1 MDHEN and CDR2 SYDVKM. The CDR3 here is CASSGGLGQGSFGSYGYTF. The CDR3 bases are TGTGCCAGCAGTGGGGGCTTGGGACAGGGGAGTTTCGGTAGCTATGGCTACACCTTC.

This chain links TRBV29-1 with TRBJ1-1; D gene ambiguous. Germline V gene sequence: CDR1 SQVTM, CDR2 ANQGSEA. The CDR3 runs 10 residues. Trimming took off 4 bases at V and 8 bases at J, with 8 bases between the two ends. CDR3 sequence reads: CSVGQLEAFF. CDR3 in DNA: TGCAGCGTTGGACAACTGGAAGCTTTCTTT.

The gene calls are TRBV29-1 and TRBJ1-2; TRBD1 matches at 9 bases. Germline V gene lookup returns CDR1 SQVTM and CDR2 ANQGSEA. V shed 5 bases, J shed 12 bases, and the junction held 13 bases outside the gene matches. The CDR3 length is 13 residues. The CDR3 DNA is TGCAGCGTTTCACAGGGGGCCTTGGATCCACACACCTTC. This translates into CSVSQGALDPHTF.

J is TRBJ2-5 and V is TRBV5-1; 10 bases fit TRBD2. The CDR3 contains 14 residues. The germline V gene encodes CDR1 SGHRS and CDR2 YFSETQ. The ends lost 4 bases at V and 3 bases at J; junction bases unmatched: 3. Written as DNA, the CDR3 is TGCGCCAGCAGCGCTAGCGGGGGAGAAGAGACCCAGTACTTC. Translation: CASSASGGEETQYF.

The chain uses TRBV9 and TRBJ2-1; 11 positions match TRBD2. V gave up 5 bases and J gave up 1 base; unmatched junction bases: 2. The CDR3 covers 15 residues. The germline CDR1 and CDR2 sequences are SGDLS and YYNGEE. The CDR3 nucleotides read TGTGCCAGCAGTAGCGGGGGGGATTCCTACAATGAGCAGTTCTTC. Protein: CASSSGGDSYNEQFF.

This clone has more than one count but fewer than ten. CDR3: CASSYRGVTEAFF. The CDR3 nucleotides are TGTGCCAGCAGTTACCGGGGGGTCACTGAAGCTTTCTTT. This chain joins TRBV6-5 and TRBJ1-1; TRBD1 is a possible D gene (5 bases). This CDR3 comprises 13 residues. Trimming took off 2 bases at V and 4 bases at J, with 8 bases between the two ends. Germline values: CDR1 MNHEY, CDR2 SVGAGI.

The rearrangement uses TRBV6-1 and TRBJ1-2; no definite D call. V shed 2 bases and J shed 4 bases, with 5 bases lying between them. The CDR3 covers 12 residues. Germline assignment: CDR1 MNHNS and CDR2 SASEGT. The CDR3: CASSEYSYGYTF. CDR3 in DNA: TGTGCCAGCAGTGAATACAGCTATGGCTACACCTTC.

This rearrangement joins TRBV24-1 to TRBJ2-1, with 15 positions matching TRBD2. This CDR3 has 17 residues. The germline V gene encodes CDR1 KGHDR and CDR2 SFDVKD. V was clipped by 5 bases and J by 10 bases; unmatched bases: 11. CDR3 DNA sequence: TGTGCCACCAGTGGCAATCCCGGGACTAGCGGGGGGCTCGAGCAGTTCTTC. This codes for CATSGNPGTSGGLEQFF.